What follows is one T cell receptor (beta chain) and its context. The CDR3 runs 15 residues. V shed 4 bases, J shed 7 bases, and the junction held 8 bases outside the gene matches. CDR1 and CDR2 from the germline V gene are SGHRS and YFSETQ. This record belongs to a study of blood T cell repertoires in COVID-19. The wider study: PBMCs, B-cell-depleted T cells, or T cells were the source of the cDNA or gDNA that made up the material.

Assay used: immunoSEQ multiplex PCR; TCRdb lists only in-frame clones, some missing. Here the sample spans 150,000 to 200,000 clones, 88% being singletons. Sample: peripheral blood. The TCR originated in a man aged 60-69 years with acute or convalescent COVID-19. The chain links TRBV5-1 to TRBJ1-4, with TRBD1 identical over 9 bases. CDR3 residues: CASSANRGQVEKLFF. For the CDR3, the DNA is TGCGCCAGCAGCGCCAACAGGGGGCAAGTTGAAAAACTGTTTTTT.